This TCR beta chain is drawn from a study of blood T cells in healthy people across ages. Germline CDR1 and CDR2: SQVTM and ANQGSEA. V was trimmed by 4 bases and J by 0 bases, leaving 16 bases between them. The CDR3 has 15 residues. Comments on this clonotype: Its antigen is not identified.

The second PCR ran about 7 to 12 cycles with a sample-barcoded 5' primer and J-beta primers. Every sample gave at least 2.5 million paired-end reads containing CDR3. From the 5' RACE reads, TCRdb called clonotypes with MiXCR, one entry per CDR3 protein. The profile shows hundreds of thousands of distinct CDR3 sequences, around 54% of them singletons. Points from the study as a whole: Changes in expanded clonotypes were possibly confounded, as the CMV status of donors was unknown.

This receptor was obtained from a man aged 60 to 69 in good health. Sequencing was performed on blood. V gene TRBV29-1 combines with J gene TRBJ2-7, with D perhaps TRBD1 or TRBD2 (5 bases each). The CDR3 bases are TGCAGCGTTGGGTACTGGGGGACGACCTCCTACGAGCAGTACTTC. As protein: CSVGYWGTTSYEQYF.